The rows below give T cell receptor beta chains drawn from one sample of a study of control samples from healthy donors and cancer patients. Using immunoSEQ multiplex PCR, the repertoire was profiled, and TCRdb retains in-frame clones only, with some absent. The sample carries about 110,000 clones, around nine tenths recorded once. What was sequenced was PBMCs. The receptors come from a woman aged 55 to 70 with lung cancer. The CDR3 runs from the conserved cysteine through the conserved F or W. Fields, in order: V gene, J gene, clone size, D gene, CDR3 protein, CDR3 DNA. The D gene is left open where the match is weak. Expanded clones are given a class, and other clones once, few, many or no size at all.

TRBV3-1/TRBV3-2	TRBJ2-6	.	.	CASSQMSGGANVLTF	TGTGCCAGCAGCCAAATGTCCGGGGGGGCCAACGTCCTGACTTTC
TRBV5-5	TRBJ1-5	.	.	CASSKQGSGRLPQHF	TGTGCCAGCAGTAAACAAGGCTCGGGGCGTCTGCCCCAGCATTTT
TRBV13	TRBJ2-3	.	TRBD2	CASSQIGLAGRDTQYF	TGTGCCAGCAGCCAAATAGGGCTAGCGGGGAGAGATACGCAGTATTTT
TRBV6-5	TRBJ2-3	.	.	CATYVPSTDTQYF	TGTGCCACCTACGTACCGAGCACAGATACGCAGTATTTT
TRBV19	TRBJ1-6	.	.	CASTSSYNSPLHF	TGTGCCAGTACAAGCTCCTATAATTCACCCCTCCACTTT
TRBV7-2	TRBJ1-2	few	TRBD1	CASSPQGGYGYTF	TGTGCCAGCAGCCCGCAGGGGGGTTATGGCTACACCTTC
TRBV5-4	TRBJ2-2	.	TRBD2	CASSPAGAGGHTGELFF	TGTGCCAGCAGCCCAGCTGGGGCGGGGGGGCACACCGGGGAGCTGTTTTTT
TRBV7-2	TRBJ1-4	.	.	CASSSTPTGRKLFF	TGTGCCAGCAGCTCAACACCGACGGGAAGAAAACTGTTTTTT
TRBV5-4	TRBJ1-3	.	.	CASSLSGRSGNTIYF	TGTGCCAGCAGCCTGAGTGGGAGGTCTGGAAACACCATATATTTT
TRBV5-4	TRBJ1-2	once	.	CASTPDSPSNYGYTF	TGTGCCAGCACCCCAGACAGTCCATCTAACTATGGCTACACCTTC
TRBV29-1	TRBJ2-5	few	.	CSVETDNRRYQETQYF	TGCAGCGTTGAAACGGACAACCGAAGGTACCAAGAGACCCAGTACTTC
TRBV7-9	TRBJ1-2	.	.	CASSLGTGQPEYGYTF	TGTGCCAGCAGCTTAGGAACCGGACAGCCCGAATATGGCTACACCTTC
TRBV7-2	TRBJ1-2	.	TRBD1	CASSPGQAASYGYTF	TGTGCCAGCAGCCCAGGACAGGCGGCAAGCTATGGCTACACCTTC
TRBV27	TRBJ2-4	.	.	CASFSPRRVRNIQYF	TGTGCCAGCTTCTCCCCCCGGCGGGTGCGAAACATTCAGTACTTC
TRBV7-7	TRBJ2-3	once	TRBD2	CASSPGLAGSTDTQYF	TGTGCTAGCAGCCCTGGACTAGCGGGGAGCACAGATACGCAGTATTTT
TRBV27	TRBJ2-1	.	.	CASSFRYGNNEQFF	TGTGCCAGCAGTTTCCGATACGGGAACAATGAGCAGTTCTTC
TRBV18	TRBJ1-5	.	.	CASSPPGRSNQPQHF	TGTGCCAGCTCACCACCGGGTCGGAGCAATCAGCCCCAGCATTTT
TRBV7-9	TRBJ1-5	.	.	CASSLQGGNQPQHF	TGTGCCAGCAGCTTACAGGGTGGCAATCAGCCCCAGCATTTT
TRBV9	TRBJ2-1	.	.	CASSVVGELYNEQFF	TGTGCCAGCAGCGTAGTGGGGGAACTATACAATGAGCAGTTCTTC
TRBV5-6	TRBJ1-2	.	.	CASSRGFRVNGYTF	TGTGCCAGCAGCAGAGGGTTCAGGGTCAATGGCTACACCTTC
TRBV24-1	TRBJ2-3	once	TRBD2	CATSDGRGGATDTQYF	TGTGCCACCAGTGATGGACGCGGGGGGGCAACAGATACGCAGTATTTT
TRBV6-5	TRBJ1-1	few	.	CASLLGGGNTEAFF	TGTGCCAGCCTCCTGGGAGGGGGGAACACTGAAGCTTTCTTT
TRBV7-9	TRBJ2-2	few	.	CARGPLLNTGELFF	TGTGCCAGAGGCCCCCTACTTAACACCGGGGAGCTGTTTTTT
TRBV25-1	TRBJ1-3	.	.	CASTDSGKVNTIYF	TGTGCCAGCACTGATTCAGGGAAGGTTAACACCATATATTTT
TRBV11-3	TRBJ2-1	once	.	CASSLSGRVSYEQFF	TGTGCCAGCAGCTTGAGCGGAAGGGTGTCCTATGAGCAGTTCTTC
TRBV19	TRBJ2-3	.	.	CASRRILDGTDTQYF	TGTGCCAGTAGACGCATTCTAGATGGCACAGATACGCAGTATTTT
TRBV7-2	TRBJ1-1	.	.	CASSLALTGGEAFF	TGTGCCAGCAGTTTAGCCTTGACAGGTGGGGAAGCTTTCTTT